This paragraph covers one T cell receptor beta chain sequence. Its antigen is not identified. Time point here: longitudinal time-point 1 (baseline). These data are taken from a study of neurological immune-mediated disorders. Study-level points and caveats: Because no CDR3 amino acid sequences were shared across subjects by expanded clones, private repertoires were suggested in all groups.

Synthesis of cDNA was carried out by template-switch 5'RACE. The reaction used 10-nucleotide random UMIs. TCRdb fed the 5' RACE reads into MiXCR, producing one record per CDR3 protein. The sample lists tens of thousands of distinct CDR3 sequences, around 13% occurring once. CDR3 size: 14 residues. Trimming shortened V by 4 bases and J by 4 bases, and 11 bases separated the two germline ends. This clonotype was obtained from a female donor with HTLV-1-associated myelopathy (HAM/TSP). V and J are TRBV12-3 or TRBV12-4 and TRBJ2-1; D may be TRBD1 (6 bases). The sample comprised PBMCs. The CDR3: CASSYSGAYNEQFF. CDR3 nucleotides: TGTGCCAGCAGTTATTCAGGGGCTTACAATGAGCAGTTCTTC.